A single sample gave rise to the 31 T cell receptor beta chains below, sequenced in a study of cytomegalovirus exposure and HLA in healthy donors. The study ran its PCR with 60 Vbeta and 13 Jbeta primers. Using immunoSEQ multiplex PCR, the repertoire was profiled, and TCRdb retains in-frame clones only, with some absent. This sample yields 200,000 or so clones, of which approximately 81% are seen a single time; about 3% belongs to the top ten. Sequencing used PBMCs. The source is a man aged 30 to 39 in good health and CMV-seronegative.

The chain is built from TRBV7-9 and TRBJ1-1; possible D gene TRBD1, 6 bases. The CDR3 contains 15 residues. The V gene lost 7 bases and the J gene lost 5 bases, with 20 bases spanning the gap. From germline, CDR1 is SEHNR and CDR2 FQNEAQ (reference sequence). In DNA, the CDR3 is TGTGCCAGCATCTTGGAGGGGGGGGCGAAAACTGAAGCTTTCTTT. This sequence encodes CASILEGGAKTEAFF.

About this clone itself: Its ends do not fully match the called genes, so a read error is possible. The chain couples TRBV7-2 to TRBJ2-3; TRBD2 matches 10 bases. CDR1 is SGHTA, CDR2 FQGNSA, per germline. This CDR3 is built from 14 residues. CDR3 sequence: CASSLARSGGAQDF. In DNA, the CDR3 is TGTGCCAGCAGCTTAGCGAGGAGCGGGGGGGCTCAGGATTTT.

This chain connects TRBV29-1 to TRBJ1-1; the D is unclear. CDR1 SQVTM and CDR2 ANQGSEA come from the germline V gene. The CDR3 contains 11 residues. The ends were cut back, 7 bases at V and 12 bases at J, with 18 bases in the middle. The CDR3 region has the DNA TGCAGCGGTCGGTGGGGAGCCTTGACTTTCTTT. This translates into CSGRWGALTFF.

For the CDR3, the DNA is TGTGCCAGCAGCGTTAACAGGGGAGCTGGGGCCAACGTCCTGACTTTC. It specifies CASSVNRGAGANVLTF. The rearrangement joins TRBV9 to TRBJ2-6, with 7 bases that match TRBD1. V lost 2 bases, J lost 2 bases, and 4 bases stayed unmatched. The CDR3 has 16 amino acids. The germline CDR1 and CDR2 sequences are SGDLS and YYNGEE. Variable domain in full (rest from reference TRBV9 and TRBJ2-6): DSGVTQTPKHLITATGQRVTLRCSPRSGDLSVYWYQQSLDQGLQFLIQYYNGEERAKGNILERFSAQQFPDLHSELNLSSLELGDSALYFCASSVNRGAGANVLTFGAGSRLTVL.

The DNA for the CDR3 is TGTGCCAGCAGCTTGGACAAGAGCACAGATACGCAGTATTTT. This gives the protein CASSLDKSTDTQYF. The V call is TRBV7-9, the J call TRBJ2-3; D might be TRBD1 (5 bases). This CDR3 contains 14 residues. The germline V and J ends were trimmed by 3 bases and 0 bases, with 7 bases remaining between them. Germline loops: CDR1 SEHNR, CDR2 FQNEAQ (reference sequence).

The chain carries TRBV6-6 and TRBJ1-3; a possible D gene is TRBD1 (5 bases). The V end was cut by 6 bases, the J end by 0 bases, with 15 bases between. Germline V lookup: CDR1 MNHNY, CDR2 SVGAGI (reference sequence). The CDR3 consists of 16 residues. CDR3 residues: CASSRLGRDSGNTIYF. Here the CDR3 DNA reads TGTGCCAGCAGCCGCCTAGGCAGGGACTCTGGAAACACCATATATTTT.

The chain recombines TRBV18 with TRBJ2-1; 16 nucleotides align to TRBD2. The CDR3 runs 19 residues. V lost 3 bases and J lost 0; bases outside the gene matches: 5. Germline V lookup: CDR1 KGHSH, CDR2 LQKENI. CDR3 sequence: CASSPGLAGGKSSYNEQFF. CDR3 coding DNA: TGTGCCAGCTCACCGGGACTAGCGGGGGGGAAAAGCTCCTACAATGAGCAGTTCTTC.

V gene TRBV9 combines with J gene TRBJ1-4; 7 positions agree with TRBD1. CDR1 and CDR2 from the germline V gene are SGDLS and YYNGEE. Unmatched junction bases numbered 7, after V lost 1 base and J lost 10 bases. This CDR3 has 14 residues. The CDR3 nucleotides read TGTGCCAGCAGCGTATTCGACAGGGACCGAAAACTGTTTTTT. This encodes CASSVFDRDRKLFF. Full variable domain (outside the CDR3, taken from reference TRBV9 and TRBJ1-4): DSGVTQTPKHLITATGQRVTLRCSPRSGDLSVYWYQQSLDQGLQFLIQYYNGEERAKGNILERFSAQQFPDLHSELNLSSLELGDSALYFCASSVFDRDRKLFFGSGTQLSVL.

This sequence joins TRBV9 and TRBJ1-5, with D unresolved. Germline CDR1 SGDLS, CDR2 YYNGEE. This CDR3 spans 13 amino acids. V lost 4 bases, J lost 4 bases, and 9 bases lay in between. The DNA of the CDR3 is TGTGCCAGCAGCTCCTCCCTTAATCAGCCCCAGCATTTT. The encoded protein is CASSSSLNQPQHF.

The gene calls are TRBV15 and TRBJ2-7; D is possibly TRBD1 (6 bases). Germline values: CDR1 LNHNV, CDR2 YYDKDF (reference sequence). Trimming stripped 3 bases from V and 4 bases from J, with 13 bases between. This CDR3 has 14 residues. The CDR3 region has the DNA TGTGCCACCAGCAGCCGGGACACGGCTTACGAGCAGTACTTC. This encodes CATSSRDTAYEQYF.

This clone appeared a few times. The rearrangement joins TRBV6-1 to TRBJ1-1, with no clear D. The length of the CDR3 is 15 residues. V was pared by 6 bases and J by 6 bases, with 20 bases between. The germline CDR1 and CDR2 sequences are MNHNS and SASEGT. This chain's CDR3 is CASSGKSPRVSEAFF. CDR3 DNA sequence: TGTGCCAGCAGCGGGAAGTCCCCGCGGGTGTCTGAAGCTTTCTTT.

The chain has TRBV7-9 and TRBJ1-2; 9 bases map to TRBD1. J lost 0 bases, V lost 5 bases, and 10 bases had no gene match. CDR1 SEHNR and CDR2 FQNEAQ come from the germline V gene (reference sequence). The CDR3 extends over 17 amino acids. CDR3 DNA: TGTGCCAGCAGCCCAGTGGGGACAGGGACTTCTAACTATGGCTACACCTTC. Protein sequence: CASSPVGTGTSNYGYTF.

V usage is TRBV10-1 and J usage is TRBJ1-1, with a weak D call TRBD1 (6 bases). The CDR3 is made up of 15 amino acids. The V end lost 0 bases, the J end lost 5 bases, and 13 bases lay between the germline ends. The germline V gene has CDR1 WNHNN and CDR2 SYGVQD (reference sequence). CDR3 sequence: CASSESRTGTTEAFF. The DNA of the CDR3 is TGCGCCAGCAGTGAGTCGAGAACAGGGACAACTGAAGCTTTCTTT.

This clone was detected once. The chain joins TRBV5-6 to TRBJ2-5; D uncertain. Germline V gives CDR1 SGHDT, CDR2 YYEEEE. The CDR3 is 16 amino acids. V lost 4 bases to trimming and J lost 0 bases, with 16 bases between them. In nucleotides, the CDR3 is TGTGCCAGCAGCCTCGGAGCCGATCCGTACCAAGAGACCCAGTACTTC. It specifies CASSLGADPYQETQYF.

A remark on this clone: One end of the junction fails to match germline, which may point to a read error. The chain has TRBV25-1 and TRBJ2-7; no clear D gene. Germline V gives CDR1 MGHDK, CDR2 SYGVNS. CDR3 size: 11 residues. This CDR3 is CASSESSEQYF. DNA for the CDR3: TGTGCCAGCAGTGAATCCTCCGAGCAGTACTTC.

This chain connects TRBV7-3 to TRBJ2-2; tentatively, D is TRBD2 (6 bases). Trimming left V 5 bases short and J 7 bases short, with 14 bases between. In germline, CDR1 is SGHTA, CDR2 FQGTGA. The CDR3 is made up of 14 amino acids. The CDR3 region has the DNA TGTGCCAGCAGCCGGGCTGGGGGGAACGGGGAGCTGTTTTTT. Protein product: CASSRAGGNGELFF.

The chain combines TRBV10-2 with TRBJ1-5; 10 nucleotides match TRBD1. The V gene's germline CDR1 is WSHSY and CDR2 SAAADI. The CDR3 spans 14 residues. The V segment lost 7 bases and the J segment 7 bases; nucleotides outside the gene matches: 7. Here the CDR3 DNA reads TGCGCCAGCACTGACAGGGGGCGAGAGCAGCCCCAGCATTTT. Its protein is CASTDRGREQPQHF.

This clone was seen only a few times. The rearrangement links TRBV5-4 to TRBJ2-7; 11 bases are a match to TRBD2. Germline values: CDR1 SGHNT, CDR2 YYREEE (reference sequence). The CDR3 extends over 17 amino acids. Unmatched junction bases numbered 12, after V lost 4 bases and J lost 3 bases. The CDR3 sequence is CASSPGTSGGLNYEQYF. CDR3 sequence (DNA): TGTGCCAGCAGCCCTGGGACTAGCGGCGGGCTGAACTACGAGCAGTACTTC.

This clone has just one count. This same CDR3 is encoded by further DNA sequences in the sample. The chain joins TRBV9 to TRBJ2-7; no clear D. Trimming removed 0 bases at V and 3 bases at J, with 7 bases between. Germline loops: CDR1 SGDLS, CDR2 YYNGEE. The CDR3 covers 13 residues. CDR3 nucleotide sequence: TGTGCCAGCAGCGTAGCTACGGGCTACGAGCAGTACTTC. Translation gives CASSVATGYEQYF.

This chain links TRBV7-3 with TRBJ2-7; TRBD2 matches at 7 bases. The CDR3 consists of 15 residues. Germline V gene lookup returns CDR1 SGHTA and CDR2 FQGTGA. Trimming removed 3 bases from V and 2 bases from J; junction bases left unmatched: 7. CDR3 sequence (DNA): TGTGCCAGCAGCTTTTTGGGGGGGGGAGCCTACGAGCAGTACTTC. Translated: CASSFLGGGAYEQYF.

This chain joins TRBV6-5 and TRBJ1-2; D uncertain. The germline V gene encodes CDR1 MNHEY and CDR2 SVGAGI. V was cut by 2 bases and J by 7 bases, with 11 bases left in between. The CDR3 sequence is 13 residues long. In nucleotides, the CDR3 is TGTGCCAGCAGTTACAGAGGCTTAACTGGCTACACCTTC. It specifies CASSYRGLTGYTF.

The chain joins TRBV6-1 to TRBJ1-4; TRBD1 agrees at 9 bases. The CDR3 contains 14 residues. The V gene's germline CDR1 is MNHNS and CDR2 SASEGT. V lost 4 bases, J lost 7 bases, and 4 bases stayed unmatched. CDR3 sequence (DNA): TGTGCCAGCAGTGCACAGGGGGCAGGTGAAAAACTGTTTTTT. The encoded protein is CASSAQGAGEKLFF.

This clone was observed a single time. The V gene is TRBV5-1, the J gene TRBJ1-1; TRBD1 aligns across 9 bases. Germline values: CDR1 SGHRS, CDR2 YFSETQ. Trimming cost V 2 bases and J 8 bases; bases outside gene matches: 10. The CDR3 sequence is 15 residues long. In DNA, the CDR3 is TGCGCCAGCAGCTTTTCCTCCTCCGGGACAGGGGAAGCTTTCTTT. It codes for CASSFSSSGTGEAFF.

The CDR3 reads CASSQDRLSYEQYF. CDR3 DNA: TGTGCCAGCAGCCAAGACAGGCTTAGCTACGAGCAGTACTTC. The chain combines TRBV14 with TRBJ2-7, with unresolved D. Germline V gives CDR1 SGHDN, CDR2 FVKESK. The CDR3 runs to 14 residues. Trimming cost V 0 bases and J 3 bases, with 9 bases left between them.

This clone was observed a few times. The chain is built from TRBV28 and TRBJ2-7; tentative D call: TRBD1 (5 bases). The CDR3 is 15 residues long. V was trimmed by 7 bases and J by 0 bases, leaving 16 bases between them. Germline V CDR1 and CDR2: MDHEN, SYDVKM. This chain's CDR3 is CASIMRGALSYEQYF. The CDR3 coding sequence is TGTGCCAGCATAATGCGTGGGGCTCTCTCCTACGAGCAGTACTTC. The whole variable domain, filled in from reference TRBV28 and TRBJ2-7, reads DVKVTQSSRYLVKRTGEKVFLECVQDMDHENMFWYRQDPGLGLRLIYFSYDVKMKEKGDIPEGYSVSREKKERFSLILESASTNQTSMYLCASIMRGALSYEQYFGPGTRLTVT.

The genes are TRBV7-9 and TRBJ1-4; 7 bases agree with TRBD1. The junction had 8 bases not matched to a gene; V was cut back by 5 bases and J by 5 bases. CDR1 is SEHNR, CDR2 FQNEAQ, per germline (reference sequence). The CDR3 loop spans 15 amino acids. CDR3 bases: TGTGCCAGCAGCCCACCGGGACAGCTCAATGAAAAACTGTTTTTT. Translation gives CASSPPGQLNEKLFF.

V gene TRBV5-4 combines with J gene TRBJ2-3, with D possibly being TRBD2 (6 bases). The CDR3 is made up of 16 amino acids. Germline V lookup: CDR1 SGHNT, CDR2 YYREEE (reference sequence). The V end lost 0 bases, the J end lost 6 bases, and 17 bases lay between the germline ends. The CDR3 nucleotides read TGTGCCAGCAGCTTGGCCGGGACTGATCGTGGGGATACGCAGTATTTT. It is translated as CASSLAGTDRGDTQYF.

The chain combines TRBV7-9 with TRBJ2-7; D might be TRBD1 (6 bases). V lost 2 bases and J lost 2, with 16 bases in between. The CDR3 loop spans 16 amino acids. CDR1 and CDR2 from the germline V gene are SEHNR and FQNEAQ (reference sequence). In DNA form, the CDR3 reads TGTGCCAGCAGCTTAAGCCTCACTGGACAGCCCTACGAGCAGTACTTC. Translated, it gives CASSLSLTGQPYEQYF.

The gene calls are TRBV10-3 and TRBJ2-5; D is unclear. V shed 4 bases and J shed 1 base, with 4 bases lying between them. CDR1 is ENHRY and CDR2 is SYGVKD in the germline V gene. This CDR3 spans 12 amino acids. Here the CDR3 reads CAISVSQETQYF. DNA of the CDR3: TGTGCCATCAGTGTGAGCCAAGAGACCCAGTACTTC.

The chain links TRBV5-6 to TRBJ1-2; 8 positions match TRBD1. Per germline, CDR1 SGHDT and CDR2 YYEEEE. This CDR3 has 14 residues. The V and J ends lost 0 bases and 7 bases, in that order; junction bases with no gene match: 5. The DNA of the CDR3 is TGTGCCAGCAGCTTGGGACAGGGGATCGGTGGCTACACCTTC. It translates to CASSLGQGIGGYTF.

The chain links TRBV27 to TRBJ2-5; 8 nucleotides align to TRBD2. V lost 5 bases to trimming and J lost 0 bases; unmatched junction nucleotides: 5. Germline CDR1 is MNHEY and CDR2 is SMNVEV (reference sequence). The CDR3 runs to 15 residues. The CDR3 here is CASSPRLANQETQYF. Written as DNA, the CDR3 is TGTGCCAGCAGTCCTAGACTAGCGAACCAAGAGACCCAGTACTTC.